This note documents a single TCR beta chain sequence. Its antigen is as yet unknown. TCRdb ran MiXCR on the 5' RACE reads and lists one entry per CDR3 protein. This table has some 62,000 distinct CDR3 sequences, 22% appearing once. V was shortened by 2 bases and J by 6 bases, with 13 bases between the two germline ends. The CDR3 length is 14 residues. The V gene's germline CDR1 is MNHNS and CDR2 SASEGT. Overall study results and limits: Tumor Tregs overlapped most with tumor, then blood, naive CD4+ cells. Whole repertoires were not studied in the larger cohort, only one V-J beta rearrangement.

This clonotype originated in a female donor with breast cancer. V gene TRBV6-1 combines with J gene TRBJ1-2; D is possibly TRBD1 (5 bases). Material for sequencing was memory CD4+ T cells sorted from a lymph node. Subset specified: memory CD4+ T cells, CD4+CD45RO+CD25-. CDR3 nucleotide sequence: TGTGCCAGCAGTGAATCTGGGGGATCCGATGGCTACACCTTC. Translating gives CASSESGGSDGYTF.